This T cell receptor beta chain was captured by sequencing in a study of shared clonotypes between healthy human individuals (dated by TCRdb to about 2020). Background for the entire study: A couple of women and a few men aged 18 to 49 years were included in the cohort. For each donor, CD4 naive and CD4 memory were each run on three plates, CD8 naive on two plates, and CD8 memory on one plate. To increase sequencing depth and limit assay-specific biases, TCR repertoire library preparation and sequencing were carried out by different laboratories using diverse techniques. Between about 0.94 and 10 billion PBMCs per donor were obtained by leukapheresis. To estimate repertoire size and how much clonotype sharing occurs between individuals, the study deeply sequenced the blood TCR repertoires of roughly 5 healthy adults. The full study reports these points: Sampling was restricted to blood, and TCR repertoires in tissue are likely to differ from TCR repertoires in blood. Sharing across a handful of donors was observed for about 5% of naive CD4, 3% to 3.5% of naive CD8, 2% to 2.5% of memory CD4, and around 0.42% of memory CD8 clonotypes. Naive subsets generally had larger estimated clonotype richness than memory subsets did. Rarefaction of sorted-subset datasets indicated incomplete sequencing despite the large sequencing depth. The small number of donors limited the genetic and exposure-history diversity represented. Based on pairwise subsampling, the degree of clonotype sharing among donors was expected to be affected by sequencing depth. Clonotypes shared by all four sorted-subset donors showed higher generation probabilities than non-shared clonotypes.

Using the deep immunoSEQ assay, multiplex PCR amplified TCR CDR3 regions from genomic DNA. For each cell subset, the extracted genomic DNA was distributed evenly across all wells of several immunoSEQ 96-well plates, and each plate served as one replicate. For sorted subsets, each replicate PCR was loaded with about 200 ng genomic DNA, equivalent to roughly 30,000 T cell genomes. Purified libraries were quantified with a Qubit 3.0 fluorometer, sized on a Bioanalyzer 2100, and re-quantified with the KAPA Library Quantification kit. Each immunoSEQ 96-well plate was sequenced on its own single-read 150-cycle Illumina NextSeq 550 flow cell. Concerning the study's data processing: Because the immunoSEQ output included only junctional sequences and no quality scores, the filtering could not be the same as the filtering used for full-length reads. Sequences were annotated with PyIR, a Python wrapper for IgBLAST v1.9, using IMGT germline references to assign V/J genes and CDR3. Any read was removed if the V/J assignment was weak (E-value above 1e-6), the CDR3 was missing, or the read contained stop codons, out-of-frame junctions, or ambiguous translated residues. V3J clonotypes were defined as sequences sharing the same inferred V gene, J gene, and CDR3 amino acid sequence. Percentage overlap between repertoires was calculated by dividing the number of shared unique clonotypes by the size of the smaller repertoire. Richness of each repertoire was evaluated using RTK rarefaction, the Chao1 estimator, and Recon v2.1 estimates of unobserved clonotypes. Generation probabilities were computed with OLGA for all TCRbeta clonotypes obtained by the gDNA method from several donors. In TCRdb, the immuneACCESS table is reduced to in-frame sequences with V and J assigned. These tables do not hold every clone; where another copy was compared, an unresolved V gene accounts for under half, and the others remain unexplained. V, J and clone size are taken as reported in that table, and D and trimming were inferred from the DNA itself. The sample table holds around 510,000 clones, of which 95% to 96% were seen once. The ten largest clones take up 0.05% to 0.07% of the sample.

Donors were healthy HIV-negative adults with no recently reported acute infections or vaccinations. Only Caucasian adults living in Nashville, Tennessee, USA were represented among the donors. CD4+ T cells were enriched through magnetic negative selection, after which naive cells were positively selected on CD45RA and the remaining negative fraction served as the memory subset. Blood was collected by leukapheresis, and PBMCs were isolated by Ficoll-Histopaque density gradient centrifugation and then cryopreserved in liquid nitrogen vapor phase. Analytical flow cytometry was used to check the purity and quantity of every magnetically sorted T cell population. Genomic DNA was isolated from every sorted fraction and measured by UV absorbance on a Nanodrop 2000c. The germline V gene supplies CDR1 MDHEN and CDR2 SYDVKM. The CDR3, from cysteine to phenylalanine, totals 15 residues. The sequence is cut down to CDR3 DNA, 45 bases in frame from base 1. The junction shows trimming of 7 bases on V and 0 bases on J, plus 16 bases between the germline ends.

With respect to this clone: No antigen is known for it. One base away there is no much larger clone; base qualities are not given.

The specimen sequenced was naive CD4+ T cells sorted from blood. Sample cell subset or site, as interpreted from the label and publication: CD45RA+ positively selected. The receptor was derived from a woman aged 25-40 years in good health. The chain employs TRBV28 and TRBJ2-7, with the D gene not clear enough to name. The DNA sequence is as follows: TGTGCCAGCACCAGGTCCCACAGAGCCTCCTACGAGCAGTACTTC. It codes for CASTRSHRASYEQYF.